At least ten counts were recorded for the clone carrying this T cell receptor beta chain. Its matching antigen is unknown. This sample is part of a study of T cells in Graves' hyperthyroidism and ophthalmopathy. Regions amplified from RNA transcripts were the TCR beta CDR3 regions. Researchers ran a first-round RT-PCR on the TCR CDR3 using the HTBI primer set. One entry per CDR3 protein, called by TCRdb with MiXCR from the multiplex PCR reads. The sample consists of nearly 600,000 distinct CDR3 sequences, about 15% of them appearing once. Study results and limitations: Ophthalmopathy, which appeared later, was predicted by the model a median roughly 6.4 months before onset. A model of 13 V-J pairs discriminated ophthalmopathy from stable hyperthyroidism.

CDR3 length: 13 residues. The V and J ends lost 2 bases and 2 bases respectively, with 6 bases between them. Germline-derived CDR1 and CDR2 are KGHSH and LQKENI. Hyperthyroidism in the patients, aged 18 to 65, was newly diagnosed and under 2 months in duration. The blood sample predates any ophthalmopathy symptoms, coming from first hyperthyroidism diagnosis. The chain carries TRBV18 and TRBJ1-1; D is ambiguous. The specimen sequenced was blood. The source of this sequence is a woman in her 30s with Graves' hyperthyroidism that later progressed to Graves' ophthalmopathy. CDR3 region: CASSPNSNTEAFF. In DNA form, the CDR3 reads TGTGCCAGCTCACCAAACTCCAACACTGAAGCTTTCTTT.